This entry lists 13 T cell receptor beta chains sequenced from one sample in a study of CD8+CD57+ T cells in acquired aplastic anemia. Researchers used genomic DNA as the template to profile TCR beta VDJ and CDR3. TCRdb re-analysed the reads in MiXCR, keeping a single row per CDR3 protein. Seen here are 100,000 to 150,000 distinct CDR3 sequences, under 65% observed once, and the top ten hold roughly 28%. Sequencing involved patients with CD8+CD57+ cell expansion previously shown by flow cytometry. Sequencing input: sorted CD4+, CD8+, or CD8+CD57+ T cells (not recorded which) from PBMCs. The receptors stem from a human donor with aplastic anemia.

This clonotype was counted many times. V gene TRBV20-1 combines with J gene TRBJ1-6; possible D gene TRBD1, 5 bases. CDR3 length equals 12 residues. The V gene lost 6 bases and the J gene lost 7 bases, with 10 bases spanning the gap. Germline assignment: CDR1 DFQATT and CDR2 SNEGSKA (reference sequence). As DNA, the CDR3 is TGCAGTGCCCAGGGAGGAAATTCACCCCTCCACTTT. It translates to CSAQGGNSPLHF.

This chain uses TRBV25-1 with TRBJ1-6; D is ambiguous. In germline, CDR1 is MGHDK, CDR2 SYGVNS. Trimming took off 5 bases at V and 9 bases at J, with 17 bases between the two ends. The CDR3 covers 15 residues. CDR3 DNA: TGTGCCAGCAGTACCCCCGGTCCCGTGCGTTCACCCCTCCACTTT. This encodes CASSTPGPVRSPLHF.

CDR3 protein: CSARFPGGLYEQYF. CDR3 bases: TGCAGTGCTAGATTCCCAGGGGGCTTGTACGAGCAGTACTTC. V is TRBV20-1 and J is TRBJ2-7; 8 nucleotides agree with TRBD1. The CDR3 consists of 14 residues. The junction had 7 bases not matched to a gene; V was cut back by 2 bases and J by 4 bases. Germline V gene lookup returns CDR1 DFQATT and CDR2 SNEGSKA (reference sequence).

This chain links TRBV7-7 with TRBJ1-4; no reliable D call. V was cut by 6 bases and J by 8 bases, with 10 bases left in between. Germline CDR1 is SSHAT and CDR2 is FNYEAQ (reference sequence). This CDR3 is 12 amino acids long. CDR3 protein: CASRNEGEKLFF. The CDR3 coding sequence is TGTGCCAGCAGAAACGAAGGAGAAAAACTGTTTTTT.

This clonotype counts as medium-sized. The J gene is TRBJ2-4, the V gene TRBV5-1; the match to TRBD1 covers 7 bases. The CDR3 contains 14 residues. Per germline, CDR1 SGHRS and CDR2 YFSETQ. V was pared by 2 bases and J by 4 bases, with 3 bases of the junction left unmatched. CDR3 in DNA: TGCGCCAGCAGCTTCGGGACAGCTAAAAACATTCAGTACTTC. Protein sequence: CASSFGTAKNIQYF.

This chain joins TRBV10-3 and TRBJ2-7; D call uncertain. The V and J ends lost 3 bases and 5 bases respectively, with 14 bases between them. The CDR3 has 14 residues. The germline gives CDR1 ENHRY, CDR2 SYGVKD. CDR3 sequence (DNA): TGTGCCATCAGTGAACCACCGATCCCCCACGAGCAGTACTTC. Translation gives CAISEPPIPHEQYF.

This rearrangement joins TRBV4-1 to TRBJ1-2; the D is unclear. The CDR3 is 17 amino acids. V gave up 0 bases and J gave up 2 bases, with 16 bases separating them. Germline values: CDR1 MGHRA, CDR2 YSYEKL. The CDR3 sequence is CASSQEAPTHLNYGYTF. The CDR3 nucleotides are TGCGCCAGCAGCCAAGAGGCCCCTACCCACCTCAACTATGGCTACACCTTC.

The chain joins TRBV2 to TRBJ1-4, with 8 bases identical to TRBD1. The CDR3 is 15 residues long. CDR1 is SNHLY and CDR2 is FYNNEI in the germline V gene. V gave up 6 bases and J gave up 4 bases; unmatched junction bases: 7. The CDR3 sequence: CASRRMDRVNEKLFF. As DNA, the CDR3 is TGTGCCAGCAGGCGGATGGACAGGGTTAATGAAAAACTGTTTTTT.

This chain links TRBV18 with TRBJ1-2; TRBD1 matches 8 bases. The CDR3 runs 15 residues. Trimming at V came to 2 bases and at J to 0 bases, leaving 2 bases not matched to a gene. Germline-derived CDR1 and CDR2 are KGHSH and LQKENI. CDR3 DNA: TGTGCCAGCTCACCAGGACAGGGTCCTAACTATGGCTACACCTTC. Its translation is CASSPGQGPNYGYTF.

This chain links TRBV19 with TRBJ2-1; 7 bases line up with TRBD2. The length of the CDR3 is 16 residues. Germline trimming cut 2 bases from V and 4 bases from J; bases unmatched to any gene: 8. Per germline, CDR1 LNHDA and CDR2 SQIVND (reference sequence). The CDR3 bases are TGTGCCAGTAGTATACCAAGGACTAGACAGTACAATGAGCAGTTCTTC. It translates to CASSIPRTRQYNEQFF.

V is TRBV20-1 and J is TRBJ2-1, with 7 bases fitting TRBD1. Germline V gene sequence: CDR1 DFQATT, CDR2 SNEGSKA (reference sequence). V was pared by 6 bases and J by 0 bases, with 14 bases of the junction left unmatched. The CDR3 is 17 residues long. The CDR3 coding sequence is TGCAGTGCCAGCAGCCAAGACAGGGCGGGCTCCTACAATGAGCAGTTCTTC. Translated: CSASSQDRAGSYNEQFF.

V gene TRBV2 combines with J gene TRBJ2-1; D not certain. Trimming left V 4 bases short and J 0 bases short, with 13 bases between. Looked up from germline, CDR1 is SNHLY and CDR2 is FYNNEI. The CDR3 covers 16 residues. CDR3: CASSGTARLSYNEQFF. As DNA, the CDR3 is TGTGCCAGCAGTGGTACGGCCAGGCTCTCCTACAATGAGCAGTTCTTC.

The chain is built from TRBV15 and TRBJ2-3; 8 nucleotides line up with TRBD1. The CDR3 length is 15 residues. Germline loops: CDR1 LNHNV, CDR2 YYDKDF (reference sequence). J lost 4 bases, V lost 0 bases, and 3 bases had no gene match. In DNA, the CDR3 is TGTGCCACCAGCAGAGATCGGACAGGGCCAGATACGCAGTATTTT. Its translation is CATSRDRTGPDTQYF.